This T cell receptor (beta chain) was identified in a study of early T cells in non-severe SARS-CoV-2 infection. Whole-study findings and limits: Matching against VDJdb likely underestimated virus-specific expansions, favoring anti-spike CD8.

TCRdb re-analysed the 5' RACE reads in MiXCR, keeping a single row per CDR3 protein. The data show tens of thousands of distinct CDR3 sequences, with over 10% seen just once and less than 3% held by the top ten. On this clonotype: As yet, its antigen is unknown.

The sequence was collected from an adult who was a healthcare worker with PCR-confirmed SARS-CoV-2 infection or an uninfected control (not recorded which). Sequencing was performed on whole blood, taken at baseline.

CDR3 sequence: CSVFTSTYEQYF. DNA of the CDR3: TGCAGCGTTTTTACCAGTACCTACGAGCAGTACTTC. The V gene is TRBV29-1, the J gene TRBJ2-7; D not resolved. Germline assignment: CDR1 SQVTM and CDR2 ANQGSEA. CDR3 size: 12 residues. V lost 5 bases to trimming and J lost 2 bases, with 10 bases between them.